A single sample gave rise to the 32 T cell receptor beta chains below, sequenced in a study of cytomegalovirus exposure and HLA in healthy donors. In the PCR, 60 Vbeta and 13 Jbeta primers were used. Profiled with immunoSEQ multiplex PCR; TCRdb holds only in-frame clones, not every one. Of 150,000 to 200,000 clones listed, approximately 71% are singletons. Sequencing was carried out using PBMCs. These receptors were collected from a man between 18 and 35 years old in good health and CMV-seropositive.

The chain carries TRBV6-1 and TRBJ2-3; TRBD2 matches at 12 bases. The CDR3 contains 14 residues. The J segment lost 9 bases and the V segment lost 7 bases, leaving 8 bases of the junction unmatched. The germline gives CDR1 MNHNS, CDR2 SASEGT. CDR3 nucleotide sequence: TGTGCCAGCACACCTAGCGGGAGGGCCGGGACGCAGTATTTT. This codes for CASTPSGRAGTQYF.

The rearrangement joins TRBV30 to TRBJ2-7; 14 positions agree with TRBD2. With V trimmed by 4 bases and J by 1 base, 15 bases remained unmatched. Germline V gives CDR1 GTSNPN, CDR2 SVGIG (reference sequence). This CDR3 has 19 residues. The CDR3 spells CAWMGVGTSGRSVSYEQYF. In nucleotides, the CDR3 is TGTGCCTGGATGGGGGTCGGGACTAGCGGGAGAAGTGTATCCTACGAGCAGTACTTC.

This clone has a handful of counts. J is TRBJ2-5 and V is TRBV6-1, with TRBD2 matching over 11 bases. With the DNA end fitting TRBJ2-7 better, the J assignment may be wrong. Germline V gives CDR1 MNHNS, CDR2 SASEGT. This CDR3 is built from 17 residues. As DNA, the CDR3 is TGTGCCAGCAGTGAGGAATCATTAGCGGGAGGGCTATACGAGCAGTACTTC. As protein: CASSEESLAGGLYEQYF.

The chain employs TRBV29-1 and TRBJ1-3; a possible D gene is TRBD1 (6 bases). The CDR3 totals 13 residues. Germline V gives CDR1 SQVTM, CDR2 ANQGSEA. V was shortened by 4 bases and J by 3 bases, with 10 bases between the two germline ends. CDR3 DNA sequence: TGCAGCGTTGGGGGGCTGTATGGAAACACCATATATTTT. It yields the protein CSVGGLYGNTIYF.

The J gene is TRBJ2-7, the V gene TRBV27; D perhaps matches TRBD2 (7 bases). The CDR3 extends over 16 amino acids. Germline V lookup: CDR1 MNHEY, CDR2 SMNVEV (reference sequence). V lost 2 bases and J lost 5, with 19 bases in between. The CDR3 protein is CASSLNKVGGAHEQYF. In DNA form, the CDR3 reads TGTGCCAGCAGTTTAAATAAGGTTGGGGGGGCCCACGAGCAGTACTTC.

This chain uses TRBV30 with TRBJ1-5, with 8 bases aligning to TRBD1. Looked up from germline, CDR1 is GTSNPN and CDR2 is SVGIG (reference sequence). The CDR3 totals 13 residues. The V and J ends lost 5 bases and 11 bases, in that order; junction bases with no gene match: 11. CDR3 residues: CAWSQGGGEAQHF. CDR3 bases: TGTGCCTGGTCACAGGGGGGTGGTGAAGCCCAGCATTTT.

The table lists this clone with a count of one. The CDR3 is CASRLQGRTEAFF. The DNA of the CDR3 is TGTGCCAGCAGACTACAGGGGAGAACTGAAGCTTTCTTT. The chain has TRBV13 and TRBJ1-1; TRBD1 agrees at 7 bases. This CDR3 region has 13 residues. CDR1 and CDR2 (germline): PRHDT, FYEKMQ (reference sequence). The V and J ends lost 6 bases and 5 bases, in that order; junction bases with no gene match: 6.

CDR3 sequence reads: CASSMDSRNEQFF. DNA for the CDR3: TGTGCCAGCAGTATGGACAGTCGCAATGAGCAGTTCTTC. The J gene is TRBJ2-1, the V gene TRBV27, with a possible D match to TRBD1 (6 bases). The CDR3 is 13 residues long. Looked up from germline, CDR1 is MNHEY and CDR2 is SMNVEV (reference sequence). The V and J ends lost 5 bases and 6 bases respectively, with 11 bases between them.

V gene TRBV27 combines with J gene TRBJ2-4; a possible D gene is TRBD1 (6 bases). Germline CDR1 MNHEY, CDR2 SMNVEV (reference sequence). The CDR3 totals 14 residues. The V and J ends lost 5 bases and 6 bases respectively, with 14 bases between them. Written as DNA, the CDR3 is TGTGCCAGCAGTCAAAACAGGGATCCAAACATTCAGTACTTC. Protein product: CASSQNRDPNIQYF.

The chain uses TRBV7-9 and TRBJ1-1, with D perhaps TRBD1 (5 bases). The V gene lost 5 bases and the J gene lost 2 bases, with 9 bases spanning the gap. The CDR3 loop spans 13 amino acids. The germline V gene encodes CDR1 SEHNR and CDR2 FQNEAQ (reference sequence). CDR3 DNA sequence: TGTGCCAGCAGCCTTAGGGGCAACACTGAAGCTTTCTTT. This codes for CASSLRGNTEAFF.

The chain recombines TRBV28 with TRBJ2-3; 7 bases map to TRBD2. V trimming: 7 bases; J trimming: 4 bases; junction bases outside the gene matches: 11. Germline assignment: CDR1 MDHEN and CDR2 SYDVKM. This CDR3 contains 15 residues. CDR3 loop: CASTEWGTKADTQYF. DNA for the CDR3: TGTGCCAGCACTGAATGGGGGACTAAGGCAGATACGCAGTATTTT.

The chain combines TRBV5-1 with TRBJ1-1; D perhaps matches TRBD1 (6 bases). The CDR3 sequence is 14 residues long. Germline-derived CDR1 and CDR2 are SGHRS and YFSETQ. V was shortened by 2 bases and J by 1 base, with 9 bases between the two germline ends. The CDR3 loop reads CASSFTGWNTEAFF. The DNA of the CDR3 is TGCGCCAGCAGCTTCACAGGGTGGAACACTGAAGCTTTCTTT.

CDR3 in DNA: TGTGCCAGCAGGGAGGACAGCCAGACCTACGAGCAGTACTTC. Translating it yields CASREDSQTYEQYF. V usage is TRBV2 and J usage is TRBJ2-7; TRBD1 is a possible D gene (6 bases). Trimming shortened V by 6 bases and J by 2 bases, and 14 bases separated the two germline ends. This CDR3 spans 14 amino acids. CDR1 SNHLY and CDR2 FYNNEI come from the germline V gene. Full variable domain (remainder filled in from reference TRBV2 and TRBJ2-7): EPEVTQTPSHQVTQMGQEVILRCVPISNHLYFYWYRQILGQKVEFLVSFYNNEISEKSEIFDDQFSVERPDGSNFTLKIRSTKLEDSAMYFCASREDSQTYEQYFGPGTRLTVT.

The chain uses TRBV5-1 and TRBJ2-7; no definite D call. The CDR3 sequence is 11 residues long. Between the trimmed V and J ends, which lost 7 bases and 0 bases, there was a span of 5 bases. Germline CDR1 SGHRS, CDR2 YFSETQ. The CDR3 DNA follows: TGCGCCAGCTCTTACTCCTACGAGCAGTACTTC. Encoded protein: CASSYSYEQYF.

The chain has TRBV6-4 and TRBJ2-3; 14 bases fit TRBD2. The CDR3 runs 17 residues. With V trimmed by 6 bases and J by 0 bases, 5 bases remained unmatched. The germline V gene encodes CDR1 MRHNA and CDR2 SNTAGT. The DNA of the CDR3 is TGTGCCAGCAGCCCGGGACTAGCGGGGGCAAGCACAGATACGCAGTATTTT. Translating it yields CASSPGLAGASTDTQYF.

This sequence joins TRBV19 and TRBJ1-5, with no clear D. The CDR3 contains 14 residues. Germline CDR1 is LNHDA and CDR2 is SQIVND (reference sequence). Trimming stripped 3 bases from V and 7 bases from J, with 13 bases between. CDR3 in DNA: TGTGCCAGTAGTATCTGGCCGCCTAGACAGCCCCAGCATTTT. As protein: CASSIWPPRQPQHF.

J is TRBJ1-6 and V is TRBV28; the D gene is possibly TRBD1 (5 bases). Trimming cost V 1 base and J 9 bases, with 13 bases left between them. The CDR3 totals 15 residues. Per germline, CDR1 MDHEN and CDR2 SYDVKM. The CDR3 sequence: CASSLSTGLGSPLHF. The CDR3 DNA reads TGTGCCAGCAGTTTATCTACAGGTCTAGGTTCACCCCTCCACTTT.

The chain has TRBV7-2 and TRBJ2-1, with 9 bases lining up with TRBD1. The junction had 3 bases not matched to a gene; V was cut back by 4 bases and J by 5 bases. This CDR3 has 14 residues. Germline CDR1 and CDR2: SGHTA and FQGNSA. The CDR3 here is CASSSRTGDNEQFF. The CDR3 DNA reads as TGTGCCAGCAGCTCCAGGACAGGGGACAATGAGCAGTTCTTC.

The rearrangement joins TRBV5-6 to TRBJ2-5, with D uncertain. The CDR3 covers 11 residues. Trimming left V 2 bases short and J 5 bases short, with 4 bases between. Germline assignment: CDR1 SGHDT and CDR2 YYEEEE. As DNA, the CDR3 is TGTGCCAGCAGCTTTTCGGAGACCCAGTACTTC. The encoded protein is CASSFSETQYF.

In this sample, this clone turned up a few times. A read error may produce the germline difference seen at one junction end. This chain's CDR3 is CSSSHLTAMNTEAFF. In DNA, the CDR3 is TGTTCCAGCAGCCACCTAACAGCCATGAACACTGAAGCTTTCTTT. The J gene is TRBJ1-1, the V gene TRBV14; D is undetermined. Germline V gene sequence: CDR1 SGHDN, CDR2 FVKESK. This CDR3 has 15 amino acids.

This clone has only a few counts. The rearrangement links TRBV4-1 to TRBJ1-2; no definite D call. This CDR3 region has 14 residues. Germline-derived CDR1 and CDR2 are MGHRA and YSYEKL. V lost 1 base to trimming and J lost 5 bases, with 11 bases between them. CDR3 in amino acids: CASSQVVSLYGYTF. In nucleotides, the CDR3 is TGCGCCAGCAGCCAAGTAGTCTCCTTATATGGCTACACCTTC.

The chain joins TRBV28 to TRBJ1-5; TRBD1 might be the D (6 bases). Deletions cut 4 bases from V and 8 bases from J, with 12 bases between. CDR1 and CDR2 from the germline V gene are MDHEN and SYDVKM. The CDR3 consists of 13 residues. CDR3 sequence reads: CASSSGGQKPQHF. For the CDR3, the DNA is TGTGCCAGCAGTTCCGGGGGGCAGAAGCCCCAGCATTTT. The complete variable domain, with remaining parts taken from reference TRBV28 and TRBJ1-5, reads DVKVTQSSRYLVKRTGEKVFLECVQDMDHENMFWYRQDPGLGLRLIYFSYDVKMKEKGDIPEGYSVSREKKERFSLILESASTNQTSMYLCASSSGGQKPQHFGDGTRLSIL.

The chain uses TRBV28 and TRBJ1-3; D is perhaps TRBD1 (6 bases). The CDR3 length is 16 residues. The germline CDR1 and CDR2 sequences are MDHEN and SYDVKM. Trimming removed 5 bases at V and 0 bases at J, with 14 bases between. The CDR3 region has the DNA TGTGCCAGCAGTCCACAGGGTTCAAGCTCTGGAAACACCATATATTTT. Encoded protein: CASSPQGSSSGNTIYF.

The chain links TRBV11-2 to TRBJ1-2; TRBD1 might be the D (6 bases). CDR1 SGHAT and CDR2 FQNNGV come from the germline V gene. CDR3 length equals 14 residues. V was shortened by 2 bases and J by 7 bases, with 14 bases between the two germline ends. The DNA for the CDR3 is TGTGCCAGCAGCTTAAGTTGGGGGCTGCGTGGCTACACCTTC. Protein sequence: CASSLSWGLRGYTF.

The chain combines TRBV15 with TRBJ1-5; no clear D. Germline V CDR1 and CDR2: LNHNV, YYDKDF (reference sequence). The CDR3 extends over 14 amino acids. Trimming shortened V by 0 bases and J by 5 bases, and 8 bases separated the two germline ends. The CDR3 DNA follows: TGTGCCACCAGCAGAGATCGCGGGGATCAGCCCCAGCATTTT. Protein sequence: CATSRDRGDQPQHF.

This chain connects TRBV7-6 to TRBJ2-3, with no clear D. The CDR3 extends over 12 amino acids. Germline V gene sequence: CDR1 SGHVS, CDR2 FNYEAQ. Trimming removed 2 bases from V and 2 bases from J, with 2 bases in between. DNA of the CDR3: TGTGCCAGCAGCTTACTCACAGATACGCAGTATTTT. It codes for CASSLLTDTQYF.

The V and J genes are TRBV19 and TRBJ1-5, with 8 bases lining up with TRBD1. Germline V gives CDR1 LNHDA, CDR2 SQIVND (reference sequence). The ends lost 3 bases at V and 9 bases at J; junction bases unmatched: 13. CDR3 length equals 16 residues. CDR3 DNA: TGTGCCAGTAGTATCTCCGGGACAGGTGGACGAACGCCCCAGCATTTT. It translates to CASSISGTGGRTPQHF.

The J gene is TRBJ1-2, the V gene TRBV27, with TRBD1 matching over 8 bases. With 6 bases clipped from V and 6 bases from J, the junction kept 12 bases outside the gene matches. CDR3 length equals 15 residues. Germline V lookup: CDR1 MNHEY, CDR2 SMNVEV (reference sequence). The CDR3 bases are TGTGCCAGCAGCCGCGCAGGGGGCCAGCCCCATGGCTACACCTTC. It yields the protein CASSRAGGQPHGYTF.

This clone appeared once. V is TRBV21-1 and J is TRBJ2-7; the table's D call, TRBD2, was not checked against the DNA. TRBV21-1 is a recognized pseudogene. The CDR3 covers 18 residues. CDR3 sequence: CASSKVGEPSGYSYEQYF. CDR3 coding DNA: TGTGCCAGCAGCAAAGTGGGGGAGCCCAGCGGGTACTCCTACGAGCAGTACTTC.

The CDR3 coding sequence is TGTGCCAGCTCACCGCGCGGAAAGGCCGCGAACACCGGGGAGCTGTTTTTT. It codes for CASSPRGKAANTGELFF. This chain uses TRBV18 with TRBJ2-2; no clear D gene. There are 17 residues in the CDR3. The germline V and J ends were trimmed by 3 bases and 0 bases, with 14 bases remaining between them. Looked up from germline, CDR1 is KGHSH and CDR2 is LQKENI.

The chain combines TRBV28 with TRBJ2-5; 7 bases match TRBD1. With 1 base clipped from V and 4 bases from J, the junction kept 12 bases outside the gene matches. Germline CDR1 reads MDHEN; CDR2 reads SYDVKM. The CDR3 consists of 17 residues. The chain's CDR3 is CASSLYGIRGRGETQYF. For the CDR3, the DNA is TGTGCCAGCAGTTTATACGGTATAAGGGGGCGAGGAGAGACCCAGTACTTC.

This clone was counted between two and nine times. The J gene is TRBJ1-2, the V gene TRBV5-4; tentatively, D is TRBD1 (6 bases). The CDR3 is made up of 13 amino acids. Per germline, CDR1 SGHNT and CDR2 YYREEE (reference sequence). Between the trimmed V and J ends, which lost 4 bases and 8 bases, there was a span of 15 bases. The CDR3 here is CASSGSGAWGYTF. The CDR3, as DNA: TGTGCCAGCAGCGGTTCAGGGGCCTGGGGCTACACCTTC.